The next 22 T cell receptor beta chains were all read from a single sample in a study of blood T cell repertoires in COVID-19. Generated by immunoSEQ multiplex PCR, the TCRdb table keeps only in-frame clones and is missing some. In the table there are under 300,000 clones, around 86% of which are singletons. Specimen: peripheral blood. The receptors here all came from a human donor in a cohort sampled during active COVID-19.

The CDR3 DNA reads TGTGCCAGCGGGACACCGCCCAGCACAGATACGCAGTATTTT. This translates into CASGTPPSTDTQYF. The rearrangement uses TRBV7-2 and TRBJ2-3, with TRBD1 as a possible D gene (6 bases). CDR3 length: 14 residues. The V end lost 8 bases, the J end lost 0 bases, and 12 bases lay between the germline ends. In germline, CDR1 is SGHTA, CDR2 FQGNSA.

The CDR3 sequence: CASRASGSIDTQYF. The CDR3 nucleotides are TGCGCCAGCAGGGCTAGCGGGAGTATAGATACGCAGTATTTT. This sequence joins TRBV10-2 and TRBJ2-3; 10 bases are a match to TRBD2. After removal of 6 bases from V and 5 bases from J, the junction contained 5 bases not matched to a gene. The CDR3 contains 14 residues. Germline CDR1 and CDR2: WSHSY and SAAADI.

The chain employs TRBV28 and TRBJ1-2, with a weak D call TRBD1 (6 bases). The CDR3 consists of 15 residues. V lost 1 base and J 0 bases, leaving 9 bases between the germline ends. Germline loops: CDR1 MDHEN, CDR2 SYDVKM. CDR3 DNA: TGTGCCAGCAGTTTATTAAGGACAGCTAACTATGGCTACACCTTC. It codes for CASSLLRTANYGYTF.

The J gene is TRBJ2-1, the V gene TRBV3-1 (or the pseudogene TRBV3-2), with 7 bases identical to TRBD2. V trimming: 1 base; J trimming: 9 bases; junction bases outside the gene matches: 9. Germline V lookup: CDR1 LGHDT, CDR2 YNNKEL (reference sequence). The CDR3 is 15 residues long. The CDR3 sequence: CASSQGLAEVGEQFF. CDR3 sequence (DNA): TGTGCCAGCAGCCAAGGGCTAGCGGAGGTGGGTGAGCAGTTCTTC.

This clone appeared once. This rearrangement joins TRBV30 to TRBJ1-5; D is unclear. V lost 2 bases and J lost 10, with 12 bases in between. CDR3 length equals 12 residues. CDR1 and CDR2 (germline): GTSNPN, SVGIG (reference sequence). For the CDR3, the DNA is TGTGCCTGGAGTACCCCCGGAGGCCCCCAGCATTTT. Translated, it gives CAWSTPGGPQHF.

The chain employs TRBV7-7 and TRBJ2-5, with a possible D match to TRBD1 (6 bases). The germline V gene encodes CDR1 SSHAT and CDR2 FNYEAQ (reference sequence). Deletions cut 5 bases from V and 5 bases from J, with 18 bases between. The CDR3 runs 15 residues. CDR3 nucleotide sequence: TGTGCCAGCAGCCTCGGGGCTAGTAGGGGGGAGACCCAGTACTTC. Amino acid sequence: CASSLGASRGETQYF.

The CDR3 DNA is TGTGCCAGTAATCCTTTGCGAGCCCGAGGGGGTATATATGGCTACACCTTC. The encoded protein is CASNPLRARGGIYGYTF. The chain has TRBV19 and TRBJ1-2, with TRBD1 as a possible D gene (6 bases). This CDR3 spans 17 amino acids. Trimming cost V 7 bases and J 5 bases, with 26 bases left between them. Germline lookup yields CDR1 LNHDA and CDR2 SQIVND (reference sequence).

This clone was picked up one time. The V and J genes are TRBV2 and TRBJ2-3; D call uncertain. The length of the CDR3 is 11 residues. From germline, CDR1 is SNHLY and CDR2 FYNNEI. Deletions cut 7 bases from V and 3 bases from J, with 5 bases between. CDR3 residues: CASTVTDTQYF. Here the CDR3 DNA reads TGTGCCAGCACCGTAACAGATACGCAGTATTTT.

In DNA, the CDR3 is TGTGCCACCAGCACTAGGACTGGATCCTACGAGCAGTACTTC. This gives the protein CATSTRTGSYEQYF. The chain is built from TRBV15 and TRBJ2-7, with TRBD2 as a possible D gene (5 bases). V was clipped by 4 bases and J by 1 base, with 11 bases between them. The CDR3 is 14 residues long. CDR1 is LNHNV, CDR2 YYDKDF, per germline (reference sequence).

J is TRBJ1-3 and V is TRBV9; 7 bases align to TRBD1. J lost 3 bases, V lost 3 bases, and 6 bases had no gene match. The germline V gene encodes CDR1 SGDLS and CDR2 YYNGEE. The CDR3 length is 15 residues. CDR3 amino acids: CASSATGSYGNTIYF. DNA for the CDR3: TGTGCCAGCAGCGCGACAGGGTCCTATGGAAACACCATATATTTT.

V gene TRBV4-1 combines with J gene TRBJ2-1, with D maybe TRBD2 (6 bases). The V end was cut by 4 bases, the J end by 15 bases, with 16 bases between. There are 12 residues in the CDR3. Germline CDR1 and CDR2: MGHRA and YSYEKL. CDR3 in amino acids: CASSPRDSRLFF. The CDR3 nucleotides read TGCGCCAGCAGCCCCCGGGACTCCCGACTGTTCTTC.

V is TRBV5-1 and J is TRBJ2-2; TRBD1 is a possible D gene (5 bases). The CDR3 has 14 amino acids. The germline V gene has CDR1 SGHRS and CDR2 YFSETQ. Trimming cost V 0 bases and J 4 bases, with 7 bases left between them. CDR3 DNA sequence: TGCGCCAGCAGCTTGGGGGGCCGCACCGGGGAGCTGTTTTTT. It yields the protein CASSLGGRTGELFF.

The rearrangement links TRBV19 to TRBJ1-3; D is unclear. In germline, CDR1 is LNHDA, CDR2 SQIVND (reference sequence). The V end was cut by 4 bases, the J end by 0 bases, with 10 bases between. The CDR3 extends over 15 amino acids. The DNA for the CDR3 is TGTGCCAGTAGTAGCAGGACTTACTCTGGAAACACCATATATTTT. This encodes CASSSRTYSGNTIYF.

The chain recombines TRBV2 with TRBJ2-5, with TRBD2 matching 9 bases. This CDR3 spans 14 amino acids. The V gene's germline CDR1 is SNHLY and CDR2 FYNNEI. The V segment lost 11 bases and the J segment 1 base; nucleotides outside the gene matches: 8. CDR3 bases: TGTGCCTGTAGCGGGAGTGTACGCCAAGAGACCCAGTACTTC. Translated, it gives CACSGSVRQETQYF. Supplemented by reference TRBV2 and TRBJ2-5, the full variable domain reads EPEVTQTPSHQVTQMGQEVILRCVPISNHLYFYWYRQILGQKVEFLVSFYNNEISEKSEIFDDQFSVERPDGSNFTLKIRSTKLEDSAMYFCACSGSVRQETQYFGPGTRLLVL.

The chain carries TRBV10-3 and TRBJ1-1; TRBD1 matches 9 bases. The J segment lost 5 bases and the V segment lost 4 bases, leaving 2 bases of the junction unmatched. Germline V gives CDR1 ENHRY, CDR2 SYGVKD. The CDR3 is made up of 13 amino acids. The CDR3 DNA reads TGTGCCATCAGTGGGGACAGGGAAACTGAAGCTTTCTTT. Translated, it gives CAISGDRETEAFF.

The chain is built from TRBV5-6 and TRBJ2-1, with TRBD2 as a possible D gene (6 bases). CDR3 length: 15 amino acids. With 4 bases removed from V and 5 bases from J, the gap between germline ends came to 16 bases. Germline loops: CDR1 SGHDT, CDR2 YYEEEE. This chain's CDR3 is CASSPGLTTDNEQFF. The CDR3 region has the DNA TGTGCCAGCAGCCCGGGACTCACAACAGACAATGAGCAGTTCTTC.

V and J are TRBV28 and TRBJ2-7, with TRBD1 matching 10 bases. CDR3 length: 15 amino acids. Germline V lookup: CDR1 MDHEN, CDR2 SYDVKM. J lost 6 bases, V lost 7 bases, and 12 bases had no gene match. Here the CDR3 DNA reads TGTGCCAGCAATCCCCCGGGACAGGGGTCCCTCGAGCAGTACTTC. Its protein product is CASNPPGQGSLEQYF.

This clone was counted between two and nine times. The V gene is TRBV27, the J gene TRBJ1-2, with 7 nucleotides matching TRBD1. The germline CDR1 and CDR2 sequences are MNHEY and SMNVEV (reference sequence). V lost 6 bases and J lost 8; bases outside the gene matches: 6. This CDR3 region has 12 residues. CDR3 sequence: CASRGTAGGYTF. In nucleotides, the CDR3 is TGTGCCAGCAGGGGGACAGCCGGGGGCTACACCTTC.

This clone turned up a few times. The rearrangement uses TRBV7-3 and TRBJ1-2, with a weak D call TRBD1 (5 bases). The V end lost 6 bases, the J end lost 4 bases, and 21 bases lay between the germline ends. The germline V gene has CDR1 SGHTA and CDR2 FQGTGA. The CDR3 spans 16 residues. The CDR3 coding sequence is TGTGCCAGCAGGGAAGGAGGGACCGCAGGGATCTATGGCTACACCTTC. Translating it yields CASREGGTAGIYGYTF.

The V call is TRBV6-2 or TRBV6-3, the J call TRBJ2-3; tentative D call: TRBD2 (5 bases). Germline V gene lookup returns CDR1 MNHEY and CDR2 SVGEGT. Trimming took 4 bases from V and 1 from J, leaving 9 bases between them. This CDR3 spans 14 amino acids. In nucleotides, the CDR3 is TGTGCCAGCAGTTTCGGACTGCGCACAGATACGCAGTATTTT. Its translation is CASSFGLRTDTQYF.

The chain combines TRBV7-9 with TRBJ1-5; TRBD1 matches at 7 bases. V trimming: 5 bases; J trimming: 6 bases; junction bases outside the gene matches: 7. The CDR3 extends over 14 amino acids. CDR1 is SEHNR, CDR2 FQNEAQ, per germline (reference sequence). CDR3 region: CASSETGVGQPQHF. The CDR3, as DNA: TGTGCCAGCAGCGAAACAGGGGTAGGTCAGCCCCAGCATTTT.

The chain employs TRBV5-1 and TRBJ2-3; TRBD2 aligns across 12 bases. This CDR3 region has 14 residues. CDR1 is SGHRS, CDR2 YFSETQ, per germline. V shed 5 bases and J 4 bases; nucleotides not matched to a gene: 2. The CDR3 DNA is TGCGCCAGCAGACTAGCGGGAGGCCCAGATACGCAGTATTTT. Translating gives CASRLAGGPDTQYF.